Reported below is one T cell receptor beta chain. What it binds is not known. The same CDR3 arises from other DNA sequences in this sample as well. The CDR3 runs 14 residues. V lost 3 bases, J lost 0 bases, and 8 bases lay in between. Germline V gene data show CDR1 as MNHNY and CDR2 as SVGAGI (reference sequence). The table came from immunoSEQ multiplex PCR; TCRdb's copy has only in-frame clones and leaves some out. The sample carries around 700,000 clones, 73% recorded once. This entry is derived from a study of shared clonotypes between healthy human individuals. Notes on the study in general: What naive subsets generally showed was a larger estimated richness than memory subsets showed. Limitation of the genetic and exposure-history diversity represented came from the few donors.

Sequenced sample: memory CD4+ T cells sorted from blood. The subset denotes: CD45RA-negative fraction. This receptor was obtained from a woman aged 25 to 39 in good health. V and J are TRBV6-6 and TRBJ1-1; D call uncertain. The CDR3, as DNA: TGTGCCAGCAGTTATAGTAACCTGAACACTGAAGCTTTCTTT. Translation: CASSYSNLNTEAFF.